The clone carrying this T cell receptor (beta chain) was found a few times. The antigen remains undetermined. The sample originates from a study of blood T cells in healthy people across ages. For the second PCR, which ran for 7 to 11 cycles, a sample-barcoded 5' primer and a J-beta primer mix were used. TCRdb redid the calling of the 5' RACE reads with MiXCR, one entry per CDR3 protein. Seen here are hundreds of thousands of distinct CDR3 sequences, 58% observed once, and the top ten hold about 20%. The study, taken as a whole, reports: Among T cells, TCR beta diversity per million cells dropped roughly linearly as age rose.

The CDR3 totals 14 residues. Trimming shortened V by 4 bases and J by 12 bases, and 21 bases separated the two germline ends. The germline CDR1 and CDR2 sequences are LGHNA and YNFKEQ. Sequenced input: blood. This receptor was taken from a man younger than 40 in good health. V and J are TRBV4-2 and TRBJ2-5; tentatively, D is TRBD2 (6 bases). The CDR3 loop is CASSPNLETSLEYF. The CDR3 bases are TGTGCCAGCAGCCCTAATTTAGAAACTAGCCTGGAGTACTTC.